Listed below are T cell receptor beta chains from one sample, sequenced in a study of T cell changes during pregnancy in multiple sclerosis. Some clones are missing from TCRdb's copy, which holds only in-frame ones; the method was immunoSEQ multiplex PCR. The sample lists about 75,000 clones; 94% were seen once. The sample was CD4+ T cells from peripheral blood mononuclear cells, taken after pregnancy. These receptors all come from a female donor with multiple sclerosis, enrolled in a pregnancy study. CDR3s include the opening cysteine and the closing phenylalanine or tryptophan. D genes are given only for firm matches.

len	v_gene	j_gene	d_gene	CDR3aa	CDR3nt
16	TRBV28	TRBJ2-1	TRBD2	CASSPGLAGGPNEQFF	TGTGCCAGCAGCCCCGGACTAGCGGGGGGACCCAATGAGCAGTTCTTC
13	TRBV29-1	TRBJ1-1	.	CSVEQVLNTEAFF	TGCAGCGTTGAGCAGGTGCTGAACACTGAAGCTTTCTTT
15	TRBV7-2	TRBJ2-7	TRBD2	CASSIGLAGIYEQYF	TGTGCCAGCAGCATCGGACTAGCGGGAATCTACGAGCAGTACTTC
14	TRBV5-4	TRBJ2-1	.	CASSLQGRNNEQFF	TGTGCCAGCAGCTTGCAGGGTCGAAACAATGAGCAGTTCTTC
15	TRBV9	TRBJ1-1	.	CASSVGHLMNTEAFF	TGTGCCAGCAGCGTAGGACACTTGATGAACACTGAAGCTTTCTTT
14	TRBV7-2	TRBJ2-3	.	CASSAAVGTDTQYF	TGTGCCAGCAGCGCCGCGGTAGGAACAGATACGCAGTATTTT
13	TRBV19	TRBJ1-3	.	CASSSSPGNTIYF	TGTGCCAGTAGTAGTTCTCCTGGAAACACCATATATTTT
16	TRBV6-5	TRBJ1-5	TRBD1	CASSSAGQGTHQPQHF	TGTGCCAGCAGTTCCGCGGGACAGGGAACCCATCAGCCCCAGCATTTT
17	TRBV28	TRBJ2-7	TRBD2	CASSSHGTSGRNYEQYF	TGTGCCAGCAGTTCCCACGGGACTAGCGGGAGGAACTACGAGCAGTACTTC
13	TRBV6-1	TRBJ1-2	TRBD1	CASSHGQGYGYTF	TGTGCCAGCAGCCACGGACAGGGTTATGGCTACACCTTC
12	TRBV28	TRBJ2-5	.	CASSAYQETQYF	TGTGCCAGCAGTGCGTACCAAGAGACCCAGTACTTC
14	TRBV5-1	TRBJ2-5	.	CASSFVGVGETQYF	TGCGCCAGCAGCTTTGTCGGGGTGGGGGAGACCCAGTACTTC
16	TRBV7-2	TRBJ2-6	TRBD1	CASSQTGGMGANVLTF	TGTGCCAGCAGCCAGACAGGGGGTATGGGGGCCAACGTCCTGACTTTC
15	TRBV10-3	TRBJ1-5	TRBD1	CATTTGQGSNQPQHF	TGTGCCACTACGACAGGGCAAGGGAGCAATCAGCCCCAGCATTTT
16	TRBV5-6	TRBJ2-7	.	CASSSTRPLLADEQYF	TGTGCCAGCAGCTCCACCCGCCCCTTACTAGCAGACGAGCAGTACTTC
14	TRBV28	TRBJ2-1	TRBD2	CASSPAGVFHEQFF	TGTGCCAGCAGTCCAGCGGGAGTATTCCATGAGCAGTTCTTC
17	TRBV27	TRBJ2-1	.	CASSGTLLGGSFYEQFF	TGTGCCAGCAGTGGGACACTATTGGGCGGGAGTTTCTATGAGCAGTTCTTC
14	TRBV2	TRBJ2-2	TRBD2	CASSGTSGTGELFF	TGTGCCAGCAGTGGGACTAGCGGCACCGGGGAGCTGTTTTTT
13	TRBV19	TRBJ1-2	.	CASARTSNYGYTF	TGTGCCAGCGCTCGGACATCTAACTATGGCTACACCTTC
15	TRBV5-5	TRBJ1-4	.	CASSSGGRTNEKLFF	TGTGCCAGCAGCTCCGGTGGGAGGACTAATGAAAAACTGTTTTTT
15	TRBV7-9	TRBJ2-2	TRBD1	CASSSTGGWSGELFF	TGTGCCAGCAGCTCCACAGGGGGCTGGTCCGGGGAGCTGTTTTTT
14	TRBV2	TRBJ1-1	TRBD1	CASRTGTGITEAFF	TGTGCCAGCAGAACCGGGACAGGGATAACTGAAGCTTTCTTT